The clone carrying this T cell receptor (beta chain) was observed a single time. The antigen remains undetermined. PCR involved 60 Vbeta and 13 Jbeta primers. Sequenced by immunoSEQ multiplex PCR; TCRdb stores in-frame clones only, minus some. The data hold approximately 200,000 clones, with approximately 87% observed a single time. The source of the sample is a study of cytomegalovirus exposure and HLA in healthy donors. General study points: Whilst most TCR sequences proved rare, a subset of public TCRs occurred across many donors.

With V trimmed by 7 bases and J by 8 bases, 6 bases remained unmatched. Germline CDR1 is SGHTA and CDR2 is FQGNSA. The CDR3 spans 13 residues. Material: PBMCs. The origin of this receptor is a human donor in good health. The V call is TRBV7-2, the J call TRBJ2-4; TRBD1 agrees at 9 bases. CDR3 DNA sequence: TGTGCCAGCACCCTGGGACAGGGAGACATTCAGTACTTC. This translates into CASTLGQGDIQYF.